This TCR beta chain was recorded in a study of blood T cell repertoires in COVID-19. This clone has a single count. The table came from immunoSEQ multiplex PCR; TCRdb's copy has only in-frame clones and leaves some out. The sample holds about 190,000 clones, around 85% seen once. Germline assignment: CDR1 MDHEN and CDR2 SYDVKM. The CDR3 runs 15 residues. The V gene end was trimmed by 5 bases and the J gene end by 3 bases; junction bases not matched to a gene: 7. The rearrangement joins TRBV28 to TRBJ2-1; the match to TRBD2 covers 7 bases. This TCR came from a young man with acute or convalescent COVID-19. The source material was peripheral blood. CDR3 amino acids: CASSSGGSGYNEQFF. The CDR3 coding sequence is TGTGCCAGCAGTAGCGGCGGGAGTGGCTACAATGAGCAGTTCTTC.